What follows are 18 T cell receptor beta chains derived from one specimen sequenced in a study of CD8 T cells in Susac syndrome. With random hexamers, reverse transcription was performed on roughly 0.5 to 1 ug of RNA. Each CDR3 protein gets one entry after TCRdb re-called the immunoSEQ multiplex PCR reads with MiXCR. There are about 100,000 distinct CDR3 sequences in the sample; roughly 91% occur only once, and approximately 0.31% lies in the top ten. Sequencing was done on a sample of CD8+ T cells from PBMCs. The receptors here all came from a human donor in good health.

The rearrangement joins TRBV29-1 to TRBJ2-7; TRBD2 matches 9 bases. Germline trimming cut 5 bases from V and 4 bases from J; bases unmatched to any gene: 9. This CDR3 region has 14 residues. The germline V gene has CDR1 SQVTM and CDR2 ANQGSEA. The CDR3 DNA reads TGCAGCGTTAAACCGGGACTAGCAACTTACGAGCAGTACTTC. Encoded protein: CSVKPGLATYEQYF.

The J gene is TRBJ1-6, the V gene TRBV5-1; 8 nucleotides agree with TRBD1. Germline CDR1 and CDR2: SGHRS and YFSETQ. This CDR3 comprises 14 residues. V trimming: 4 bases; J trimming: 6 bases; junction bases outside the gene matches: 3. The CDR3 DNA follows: TGCGCCAGCAGCCCGACAGGGGCTAATTCACCCCTCCACTTT. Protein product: CASSPTGANSPLHF. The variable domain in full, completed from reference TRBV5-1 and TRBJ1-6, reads KAGVTQTPRYLIKTRGQQVTLSCSPISGHRSVSWYQQTPGQGLQFLFEYFSETQRNKGNFPGRFSGRQFSNSRSEMNVSTLELGDSALYLCASSPTGANSPLHFGNGTRLTVT.

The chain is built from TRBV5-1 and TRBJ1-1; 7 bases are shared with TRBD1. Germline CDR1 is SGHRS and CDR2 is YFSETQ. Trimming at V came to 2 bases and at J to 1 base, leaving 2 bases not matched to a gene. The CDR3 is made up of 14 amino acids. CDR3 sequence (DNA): TGCGCCAGCAGCTTTACAGGGGAGAACACTGAAGCTTTCTTT. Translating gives CASSFTGENTEAFF.

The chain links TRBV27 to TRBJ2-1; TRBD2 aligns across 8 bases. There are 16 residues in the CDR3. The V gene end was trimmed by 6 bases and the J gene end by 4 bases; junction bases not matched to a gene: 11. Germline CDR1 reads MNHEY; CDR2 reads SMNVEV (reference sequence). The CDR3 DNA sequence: TGTGCCAGCAGCCCAGGAGGGCGGGGGGTGTACAATGAGCAGTTCTTC. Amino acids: CASSPGGRGVYNEQFF.

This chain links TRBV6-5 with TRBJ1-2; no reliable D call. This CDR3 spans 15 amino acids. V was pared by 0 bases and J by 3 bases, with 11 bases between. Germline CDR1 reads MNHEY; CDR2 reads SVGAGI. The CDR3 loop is CASSYSGTAYYGYTF. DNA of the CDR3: TGTGCCAGCAGTTACTCGGGTACAGCCTACTATGGCTACACCTTC.

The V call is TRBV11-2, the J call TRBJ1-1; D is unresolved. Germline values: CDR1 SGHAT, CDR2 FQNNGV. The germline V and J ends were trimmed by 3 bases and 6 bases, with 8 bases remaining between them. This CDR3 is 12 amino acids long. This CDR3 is CASSFVIPEAFF. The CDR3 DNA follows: TGTGCCAGCAGCTTCGTGATTCCTGAAGCTTTCTTT.

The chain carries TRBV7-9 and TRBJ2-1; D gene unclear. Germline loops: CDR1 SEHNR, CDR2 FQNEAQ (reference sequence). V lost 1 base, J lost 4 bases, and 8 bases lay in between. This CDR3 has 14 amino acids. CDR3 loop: CASSLEIGYNEQFF. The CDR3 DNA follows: TGTGCCAGCAGCTTAGAAATCGGGTACAATGAGCAGTTCTTC.

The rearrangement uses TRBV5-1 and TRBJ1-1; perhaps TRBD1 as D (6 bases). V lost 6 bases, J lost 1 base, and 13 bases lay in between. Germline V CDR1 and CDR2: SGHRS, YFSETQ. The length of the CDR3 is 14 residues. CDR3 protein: CASILGGGNTEAFF. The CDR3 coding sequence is TGCGCCAGCATCTTAGGAGGGGGGAACACTGAAGCTTTCTTT.

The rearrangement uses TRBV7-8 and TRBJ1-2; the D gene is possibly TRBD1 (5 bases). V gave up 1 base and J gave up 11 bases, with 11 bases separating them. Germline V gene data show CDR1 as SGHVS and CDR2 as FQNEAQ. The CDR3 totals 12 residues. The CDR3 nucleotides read TGTGCCAGCAGCTTAGGGGGGAGGTCGTACACCTTC. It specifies CASSLGGRSYTF.

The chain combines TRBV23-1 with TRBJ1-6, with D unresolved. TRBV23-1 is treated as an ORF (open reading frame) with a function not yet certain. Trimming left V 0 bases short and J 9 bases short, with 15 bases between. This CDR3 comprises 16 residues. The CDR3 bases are TGCGCCAGCAGTCAATCGGGTCCTGGGTGGACTTCACCCCTCCACTTT. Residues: CASSQSGPGWTSPLHF.

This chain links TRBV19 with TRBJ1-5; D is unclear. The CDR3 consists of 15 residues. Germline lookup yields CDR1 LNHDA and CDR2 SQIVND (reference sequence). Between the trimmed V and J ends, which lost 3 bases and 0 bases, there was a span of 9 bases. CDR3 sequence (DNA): TGTGCCAGTAGTATGAGCCTCTATAGCAATCAGCCCCAGCATTTT. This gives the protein CASSMSLYSNQPQHF.

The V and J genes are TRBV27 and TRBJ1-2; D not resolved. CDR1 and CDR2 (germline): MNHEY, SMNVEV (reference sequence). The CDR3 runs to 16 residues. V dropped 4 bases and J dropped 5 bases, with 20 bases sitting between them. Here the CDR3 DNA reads TGTGCCAGCAGTTCAACCGGACCCCCTTGGTTATATGGCTACACCTTC. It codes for CASSSTGPPWLYGYTF.

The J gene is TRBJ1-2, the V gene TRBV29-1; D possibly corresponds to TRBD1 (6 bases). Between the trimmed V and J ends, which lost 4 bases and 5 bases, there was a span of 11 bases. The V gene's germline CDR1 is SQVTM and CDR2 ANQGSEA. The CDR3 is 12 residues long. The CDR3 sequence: CSVGTAVYGYTF. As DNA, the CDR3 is TGCAGCGTTGGGACAGCAGTTTATGGCTACACCTTC.

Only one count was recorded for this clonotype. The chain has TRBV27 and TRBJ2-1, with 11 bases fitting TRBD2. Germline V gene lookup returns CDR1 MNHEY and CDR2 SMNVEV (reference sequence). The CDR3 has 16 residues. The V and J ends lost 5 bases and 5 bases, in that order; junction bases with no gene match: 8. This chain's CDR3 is CASSALLAGADNEQFF. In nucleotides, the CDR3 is TGTGCCAGCAGTGCTCTACTAGCGGGGGCCGACAATGAGCAGTTCTTC.

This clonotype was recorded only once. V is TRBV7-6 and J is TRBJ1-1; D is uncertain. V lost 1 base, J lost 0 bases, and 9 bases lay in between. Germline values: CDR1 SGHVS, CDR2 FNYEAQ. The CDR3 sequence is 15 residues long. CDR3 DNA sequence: TGTGCCAGCAGCTTAGAAGGAGACATGAACACTGAAGCTTTCTTT. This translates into CASSLEGDMNTEAFF.

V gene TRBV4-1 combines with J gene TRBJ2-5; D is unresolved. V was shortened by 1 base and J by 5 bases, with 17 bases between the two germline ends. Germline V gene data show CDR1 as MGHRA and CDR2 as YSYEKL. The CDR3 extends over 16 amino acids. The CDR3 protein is CASSQAWYGLEETQYF. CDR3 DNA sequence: TGCGCCAGCAGCCAAGCGTGGTACGGGCTTGAGGAGACCCAGTACTTC.

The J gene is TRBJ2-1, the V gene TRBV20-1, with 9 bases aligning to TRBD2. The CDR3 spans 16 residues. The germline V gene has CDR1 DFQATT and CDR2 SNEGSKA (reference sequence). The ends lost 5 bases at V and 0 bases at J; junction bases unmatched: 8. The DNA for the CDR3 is TGCAGTGCTGACCCTTTAGCGGGGGTCTCCTACAATGAGCAGTTCTTC. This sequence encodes CSADPLAGVSYNEQFF.

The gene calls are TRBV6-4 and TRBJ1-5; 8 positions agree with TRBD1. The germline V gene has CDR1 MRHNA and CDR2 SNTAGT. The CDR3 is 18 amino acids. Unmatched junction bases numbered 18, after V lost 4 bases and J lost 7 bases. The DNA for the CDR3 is TGTGCCAGCAGTGGGGATGCTCCGGGACAGGTCCGGGAACAGCCCCAGCATTTT. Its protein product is CASSGDAPGQVREQPQHF.